What follows describes a single TCR beta chain. The antigen is undetermined. The CDR3 consists of 13 residues. V lost 10 bases to trimming and J lost 7 bases; unmatched junction nucleotides: 10. CDR1 is ENHRY and CDR2 is SYGVKD in the germline V gene. Autoimmune disease history or systemic immunosuppression excluded patients. Generated by immunoSEQ multiplex PCR, the TCRdb table keeps only in-frame clones and is missing some. The sample lists tens of thousands of clones; 90% were seen once. This sample was taken from a study of OX40 agonist ivuxolimab in advanced cancers. General study results and limits: Antigen specificity remained undetermined for the expanded peripheral T cells.

V usage is TRBV10-3 and J usage is TRBJ2-1, with 7 bases lining up with TRBD2. The receptor's source is an adult with an advanced solid tumor such as melanoma, head and neck, liver or kidney cancer. Sequencing was performed on CD4+ or CD8+ T cells sorted from blood, taken in a trial of the OX40 agonist ivuxolimab. DNA for the CDR3: TGTGCCACCGACGAGGGGAGGGTTAATGAGCAGTTCTTC. This translates into CATDEGRVNEQFF.